Listed here are 29 T cell receptor beta chains from one sample, sequenced in a study of vaccination and CD4 T cells after COVID-19. These receptors have no known antigen. With the Oncomine TCR Beta short-read assay, DNA from cultured CD4+ T cells was sequenced. TCRdb independently ran MiXCR on the PCR reads; one entry per CDR3 protein. The sample holds about 6,000 distinct CDR3 sequences, 40% to 55% seen once. Treatment denoted: approximately 11-day PBMC culture with coronavirus spike peptide pools or control peptides (ViraFEST assay). Researchers collected the unexposed donor's CD4+ T cells before the COVID-19 pandemic (2011-2018). Sample: CD4+ T cells from blood, cultured in vitro. All receptors come from a human donor in good health.

The rearrangement joins TRBV6-2 or TRBV6-3 to TRBJ2-3, with a tentative D call TRBD1 (5 bases). Trimming pared 2 bases from V and 2 bases from J, leaving 23 bases between. The CDR3 contains 19 residues. Germline values: CDR1 MNHEY, CDR2 SVGEGT. The CDR3 DNA reads TGTGCCAGCAGTTACAGGGGTACCTCGGGCCCTCCGAACACAGATACGCAGTATTTT. Its translation: CASSYRGTSGPPNTDTQYF.

In nucleotides, the CDR3 is TGTGCCAGCAGCATCCCTATTACTAGCACAGATACGCAGTATTTT. The encoded protein is CASSIPITSTDTQYF. The rearrangement links TRBV11-2 to TRBJ2-3; no definite D call. CDR3 length: 15 residues. Germline loops: CDR1 SGHAT, CDR2 FQNNGV. V lost 5 bases and J 0 bases, leaving 12 bases between the germline ends.

This chain connects TRBV20-1 to TRBJ2-5, with D maybe TRBD2 (6 bases). Germline CDR1 is DFQATT and CDR2 is SNEGSKA (reference sequence). The CDR3 consists of 15 residues. Trimming shortened V by 3 bases and J by 2 bases, and 16 bases separated the two germline ends. CDR3 nucleotides: TGCAGTGCTAGGGCAGTGCCTAGCGCGCAAGAGACCCAGTACTTC. Its translation: CSARAVPSAQETQYF.

The rearrangement joins TRBV12-3 or TRBV12-4 to TRBJ1-5; D might be TRBD1 (5 bases). The V gene lost 4 bases and the J gene lost 2 bases, with 15 bases spanning the gap. The CDR3 contains 16 residues. The DNA for the CDR3 is TGTGCCAGCAGTTGGGAGGGGCTATCAGGCAATCAGCCCCAGCATTTT. Amino acid sequence: CASSWEGLSGNQPQHF.

This clonotype appeared a few times. The chain's CDR3 is CASSSYVTEQFF. DNA for the CDR3: TGTGCCAGCAGCTCGTACGTCACGGAGCAGTTCTTC. This sequence joins TRBV7-2 and TRBJ2-1; D unresolved. Trimming stripped 4 bases from V and 10 bases from J, with 11 bases between. Germline V gene data show CDR1 as SGHTA and CDR2 as FQGNSA. The CDR3 has 12 amino acids.

The rearrangement joins TRBV20-1 to TRBJ1-2, with a tentative D call TRBD1 (6 bases). This CDR3 region has 12 residues. Germline values: CDR1 DFQATT, CDR2 SNEGSKA (reference sequence). The germline V and J ends were trimmed by 1 base and 3 bases, with 6 bases remaining between them. In nucleotides, the CDR3 is TGCAGTGCTAGAGCAGGGGACTATGGCTACACCTTC. Its translation: CSARAGDYGYTF.

The rearrangement joins TRBV10-3 to TRBJ1-6, with unresolved D. The ends were cut back, 6 bases at V and 6 bases at J, with 15 bases in the middle. The germline gives CDR1 ENHRY, CDR2 SYGVKD. CDR3 length: 15 residues. The CDR3: CAISLDGVVNSPLHF. The DNA for the CDR3 is TGTGCCATCAGCTTGGACGGCGTGGTTAATTCACCCCTCCACTTT.

This clonotype has just a few counts. V usage is TRBV30 and J usage is TRBJ1-5; D is ambiguous. CDR1 GTSNPN and CDR2 SVGIG come from the germline V gene (reference sequence). The CDR3 runs 15 residues. The V gene lost 1 base and the J gene lost 0 bases, with 10 bases spanning the gap. CDR3 region: CAWSAEGSSNQPQHF. CDR3 nucleotide sequence: TGTGCCTGGAGTGCGGAGGGCAGTAGCAATCAGCCCCAGCATTTT.

The chain has TRBV9 and TRBJ1-2, with no clear D. Between the trimmed V and J ends, which lost 0 bases and 4 bases, there was a span of 16 bases. Per germline, CDR1 SGDLS and CDR2 YYNGEE. The CDR3 is 16 amino acids. CDR3 loop: CASSVGIAEPTYGYTF. DNA of the CDR3: TGTGCCAGCAGCGTAGGAATCGCAGAACCAACCTATGGCTACACCTTC.

This chain joins TRBV2 and TRBJ2-7, with D unclear. CDR1 is SNHLY and CDR2 is FYNNEI in the germline V gene. CDR3 length: 11 amino acids. The germline V and J ends were trimmed by 6 bases and 5 bases, with 8 bases remaining between them. In nucleotides, the CDR3 is TGTGCCAGCAGCTACCGGGACGAGCAGTACTTC. It encodes CASSYRDEQYF.

There are a few counts of this clonotype. The genes are TRBV7-2 and TRBJ1-2; TRBD1 might be the D (6 bases). Germline values: CDR1 SGHTA, CDR2 FQGNSA. V gave up 4 bases and J gave up 4 bases, with 13 bases separating them. The CDR3 is 14 amino acids. CDR3 residues: CASSSGGAGYGYTF. CDR3 coding DNA: TGTGCCAGCAGCTCCGGGGGCGCGGGCTATGGCTACACCTTC.

The genes are TRBV27 and TRBJ1-1; weak D call: TRBD1 (6 bases). The germline V and J ends were trimmed by 3 bases and 6 bases, with 14 bases remaining between them. Germline CDR1 and CDR2: MNHEY and SMNVEV (reference sequence). The CDR3 spans 14 residues. The CDR3 sequence: CASSLGGAVAEAFF. CDR3 nucleotides: TGTGCCAGCAGTTTGGGGGGGGCAGTGGCTGAAGCTTTCTTT.

V and J are TRBV20-1 and TRBJ2-7, with D perhaps matching TRBD1 or TRBD2 (5 bases each). V gave up 3 bases and J gave up 2 bases, with 17 bases separating them. This CDR3 has 15 amino acids. Germline V gives CDR1 DFQATT, CDR2 SNEGSKA (reference sequence). The CDR3 region is CSASGTILSPYEQYF. The DNA for the CDR3 is TGCAGTGCTAGCGGGACCATCCTGAGTCCCTACGAGCAGTACTTC.

The rearrangement joins TRBV12-3 or TRBV12-4 to TRBJ1-2; TRBD1 agrees at 7 bases. V gave up 6 bases and J gave up 3 bases; unmatched junction bases: 13. The CDR3 sequence is 16 residues long. CDR3: CASSPRGRGRDYGYTF. The CDR3 coding sequence is TGTGCCAGCAGCCCGCGTGGGAGGGGGCGTGACTATGGCTACACCTTC.

The chain links TRBV19 to TRBJ1-5; the match to TRBD1 covers 7 bases. The CDR3 extends over 14 amino acids. Trimming took 4 bases from V and 7 from J; bases not matched to a gene: 7. The germline V gene has CDR1 LNHDA and CDR2 SQIVND (reference sequence). This CDR3 reads CASSTGQVLQPQHF. Written as DNA, the CDR3 is TGTGCCAGTAGTACCGGACAGGTACTCCAGCCCCAGCATTTT.

The J gene is TRBJ1-2, the V gene TRBV12-3 or TRBV12-4, with D possibly TRBD1 on 5 matching bases. The V gene lost 1 base and the J gene lost 2 bases, with 5 bases spanning the gap. The length of the CDR3 is 13 residues. For the CDR3, the DNA is TGTGCCAGCAGTTTAGGACAGAACTATGGCTACACCTTC. Protein: CASSLGQNYGYTF.

This clonotype was seen a handful of times. The V gene is TRBV7-9, the J gene TRBJ2-7; 7 bases align to TRBD1. V was pared by 6 bases and J by 8 bases, with 13 bases of the junction left unmatched. Germline V lookup: CDR1 SEHNR, CDR2 FQNEAQ (reference sequence). This CDR3 is built from 14 residues. The CDR3 protein is CASRRDSLRFQQYF. CDR3 bases: TGTGCCAGCAGACGGGACAGCCTGAGGTTCCAGCAGTACTTC.

The chain is built from TRBV20-1 and TRBJ1-3; D gene uncertain. V lost 4 bases, J lost 0 bases, and 16 bases lay in between. Germline V gene data show CDR1 as DFQATT and CDR2 as SNEGSKA (reference sequence). The CDR3 totals 16 residues. The CDR3 loop reads CSATQGRLISGNTIYF. The CDR3 bases are TGCAGTGCTACCCAAGGACGGTTGATCTCTGGAAACACCATATATTTT.

This chain uses TRBV11-2 with TRBJ2-7; TRBD2 is a possible D gene (6 bases). Looked up from germline, CDR1 is SGHAT and CDR2 is FQNNGV. The CDR3 is 16 amino acids. The ends were cut back, 2 bases at V and 2 bases at J, with 16 bases in the middle. The CDR3 sequence: CASSLRGRDFTYEQYF. CDR3 sequence (DNA): TGTGCCAGCAGCTTAAGGGGCCGGGACTTCACCTACGAGCAGTACTTC. Using reference TRBV11-2 and TRBJ2-7 for the parts outside the CDR3, the full variable domain is EAGVAQSPRYKIIEKRQSVAFWCNPISGHATLYWYQQILGQGPKLLIQFQNNGVVDDSQLPKDRFSAERLKGVDSTLKIQPAKLEDSAVYLCASSLRGRDFTYEQYFGPGTRLTVT.

This clonotype has just one count. The V gene is TRBV12-3 or TRBV12-4, the J gene TRBJ1-2; 9 bases fit TRBD1. Trimming cost V 6 bases and J 0 bases; bases outside gene matches: 8. The CDR3 has 16 amino acids. For the CDR3, the DNA is TGTGCCAGCAGCCCGAGGACAGGGGAGACTAACTATGGCTACACCTTC. This encodes CASSPRTGETNYGYTF.

This clonotype was detected a few times. The chain employs TRBV7-8 and TRBJ2-5; 7 bases match TRBD2. Germline assignment: CDR1 SGHVS and CDR2 FQNEAQ. The CDR3 contains 14 residues. Trimming at V came to 5 bases and at J to 3 bases, leaving 6 bases not matched to a gene. CDR3: CASSGRRGKETQYF. The CDR3 DNA is TGTGCCAGCAGCGGCCGGCGGGGGAAAGAGACCCAGTACTTC.

The chain recombines TRBV20-1 with TRBJ2-7; maybe TRBD2 (5 bases). There are 13 residues in the CDR3. Germline V gene sequence: CDR1 DFQATT, CDR2 SNEGSKA (reference sequence). The V end was cut by 4 bases, the J end by 4 bases, with 14 bases between. The CDR3 DNA sequence: TGCAGTGCTACGTGGGATCGGGGTTACGAGCAGTACTTC. Its protein product is CSATWDRGYEQYF.

This chain connects TRBV29-1 to TRBJ1-5; the D gene is possibly TRBD1 (5 bases). Germline assignment: CDR1 SQVTM and CDR2 ANQGSEA. Trimming removed 6 bases from V and 1 base from J, with 19 bases in between. This CDR3 comprises 16 residues. For the CDR3, the DNA is TGCAGCGTAGCTGACTCCGGGACGGGAAGCAATCAGCCCCAGCATTTT. Translation: CSVADSGTGSNQPQHF.

The rearrangement uses TRBV30 and TRBJ2-7; TRBD1 aligns across 9 bases. CDR1 is GTSNPN, CDR2 SVGIG, per germline (reference sequence). Trimming took 3 bases from V and 6 from J; bases not matched to a gene: 9. This CDR3 is 14 amino acids long. The CDR3 here is CAWSAGTGRFEQYF. Written as DNA, the CDR3 is TGTGCCTGGAGCGCGGGGACAGGGAGGTTCGAGCAGTACTTC.

This clonotype was observed a handful of times. V is TRBV7-9 and J is TRBJ1-1; D may be TRBD1 (5 bases). Germline-derived CDR1 and CDR2 are SEHNR and FQNEAQ (reference sequence). The CDR3 is made up of 15 amino acids. Trimming stripped 1 base from V and 1 base from J, with 10 bases between. The CDR3 sequence: CASSLDGTANTEAFF. The CDR3 nucleotides read TGTGCCAGCAGCTTAGACGGGACGGCGAACACTGAAGCTTTCTTT.

This clonotype was observed a few times. V usage is TRBV6-5 and J usage is TRBJ1-6; D ambiguous. The V gene lost 0 bases and the J gene lost 0 bases, with 12 bases spanning the gap. The CDR3 has 18 residues. Germline CDR1 and CDR2: MNHEY and SVGAGI. CDR3 coding DNA: TGTGCCAGCAGTTACTCCCCCCGCGGAAGCTCCTATAATTCACCCCTCCACTTT. This translates into CASSYSPRGSSYNSPLHF.

This sequence joins TRBV20-1 and TRBJ1-5; D gene ambiguous. The CDR3 is made up of 14 amino acids. CDR1 and CDR2 from the germline V gene are DFQATT and SNEGSKA (reference sequence). The V gene lost 3 bases and the J gene lost 5 bases, with 14 bases spanning the gap. The CDR3 DNA follows: TGCAGTGCTAGTTTCGGGATGTTGGATCAGCCCCAGCATTTT. This encodes CSASFGMLDQPQHF.

The rearrangement joins TRBV20-1 to TRBJ2-5, with D unresolved. The V end lost 3 bases, the J end lost 2 bases, and 7 bases lay between the germline ends. The CDR3 has 12 residues. CDR1 is DFQATT and CDR2 is SNEGSKA in the germline V gene (reference sequence). The CDR3 region is CSARGIQETQYF. For the CDR3, the DNA is TGCAGTGCTAGGGGAATTCAAGAGACCCAGTACTTC.

The chain links TRBV10-2 to TRBJ1-2, with D tentatively TRBD1 (5 bases). Per the germline V gene, CDR1 is WSHSY and CDR2 is SAAADI. This CDR3 is built from 13 residues. With 2 bases removed from V and 4 bases from J, the gap between germline ends came to 8 bases. CDR3: CASSETGPYGYTF. The CDR3 region has the DNA TGCGCCAGCAGTGAGACAGGCCCCTATGGCTACACCTTC.